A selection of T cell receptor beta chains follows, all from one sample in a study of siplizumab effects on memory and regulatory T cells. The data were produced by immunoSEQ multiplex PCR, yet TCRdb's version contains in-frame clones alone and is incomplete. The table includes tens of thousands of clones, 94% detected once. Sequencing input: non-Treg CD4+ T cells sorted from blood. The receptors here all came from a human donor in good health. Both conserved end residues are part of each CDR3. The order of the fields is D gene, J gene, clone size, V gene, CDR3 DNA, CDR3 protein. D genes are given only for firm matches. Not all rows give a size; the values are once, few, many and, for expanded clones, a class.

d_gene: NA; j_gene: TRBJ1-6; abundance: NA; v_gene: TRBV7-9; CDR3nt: TGTGCCATACAACCACTAACGGGTTCACCCCTCCACTTT; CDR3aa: CAIQPLTGSPLHF
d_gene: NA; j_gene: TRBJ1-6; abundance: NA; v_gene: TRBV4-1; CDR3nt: TGCGCCAGCAGCCCGACAGATTCACCCCTCCACTTT; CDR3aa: CASSPTDSPLHF
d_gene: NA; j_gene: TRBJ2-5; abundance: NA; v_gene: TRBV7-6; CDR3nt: TGTGCCAGCAGCTTAGCGGGTTCCGGGATCCAAGAGACCCAGTACTTC; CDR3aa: CASSLAGSGIQETQYF
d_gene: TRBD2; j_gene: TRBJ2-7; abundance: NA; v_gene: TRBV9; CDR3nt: TGTGCCAGCACCCCCGCCCGACTAGCGGGGATAGGAGAGCAGTACTTC; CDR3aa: CASTPARLAGIGEQYF
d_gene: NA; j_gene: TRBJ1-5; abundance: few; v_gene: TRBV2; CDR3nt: TGTGCCAGCAGCCTGGGGAGGGTAAATCAGCCCCAGCATTTT; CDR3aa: CASSLGRVNQPQHF
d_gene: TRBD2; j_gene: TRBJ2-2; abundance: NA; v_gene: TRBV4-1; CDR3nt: TGCGCCAGCAGCCGTGGACTAGCGGGAGGAACCGGGGAGCTGTTTTTT; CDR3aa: CASSRGLAGGTGELFF
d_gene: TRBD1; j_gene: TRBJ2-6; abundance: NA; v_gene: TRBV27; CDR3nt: TGTGCCAGCAGTTCAACAGGGGGGCTCTCTGGGGCCAACGTCCTGACTTTC; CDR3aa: CASSSTGGLSGANVLTF
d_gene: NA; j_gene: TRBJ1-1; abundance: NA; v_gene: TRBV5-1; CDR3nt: TGCGCCAGCAGCTTTGCGCAGAACACTGAAGCTTTCTTT; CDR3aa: CASSFAQNTEAFF
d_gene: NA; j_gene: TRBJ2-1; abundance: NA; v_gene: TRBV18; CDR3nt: TGTGCCAGCTCACCCGACCTCTCCAGCTCCTACAATGAGCAGTTCTTC; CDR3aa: CASSPDLSSSYNEQFF
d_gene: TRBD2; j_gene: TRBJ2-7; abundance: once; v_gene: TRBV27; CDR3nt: TGTGCCAGCAGTTTGAGGCCTAGCGGGCTGGCCCCCTACGAGCAGTACTTC; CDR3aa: CASSLRPSGLAPYEQYF
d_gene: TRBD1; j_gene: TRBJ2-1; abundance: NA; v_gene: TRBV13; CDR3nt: TGTGCCAGCAGCATCTCGGGACAGGGAATCGTGGTGAATGAGCAGTTCTTC; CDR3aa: CASSISGQGIVVNEQFF
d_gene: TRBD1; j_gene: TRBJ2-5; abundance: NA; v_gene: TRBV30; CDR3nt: TGTGCCTGGAGTGTAGGCCGGGACAGGGGGCTCGAGACCCAGTACTTC; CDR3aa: CAWSVGRDRGLETQYF
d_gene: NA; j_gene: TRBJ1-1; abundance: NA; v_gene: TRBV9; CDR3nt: TGTGCCAGCAGCGTAGATCCGGGGTTGAACACTGAAGCTTTCTTT; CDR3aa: CASSVDPGLNTEAFF
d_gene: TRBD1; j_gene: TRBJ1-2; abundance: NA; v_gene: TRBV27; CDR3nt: TGTGCCAGCTGGACAGGGGGCGGTTCTGGCTACACCTTC; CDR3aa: CASWTGGGSGYTF
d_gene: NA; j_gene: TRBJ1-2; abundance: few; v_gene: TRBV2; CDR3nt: TGTGCCAGCAGTGAAAGGAGGGGAGGGTATGGCTACACCTTC; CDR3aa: CASSERRGGYGYTF
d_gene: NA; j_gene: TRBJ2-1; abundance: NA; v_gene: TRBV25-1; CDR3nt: TGTGCGATCCGGGCCCACAATGAGCAGTTCTTC; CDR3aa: CAIRAHNEQFF
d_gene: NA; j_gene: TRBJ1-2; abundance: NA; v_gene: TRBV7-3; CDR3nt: TGTGCCAGCAGCTTAGACGGACTCTATGGCTACACCTTC; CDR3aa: CASSLDGLYGYTF
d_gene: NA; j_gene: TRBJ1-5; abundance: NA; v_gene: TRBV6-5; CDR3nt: TGTGCCAGCGGAGACAGGAGCAATCAGCCCCAGCATTTT; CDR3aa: CASGDRSNQPQHF
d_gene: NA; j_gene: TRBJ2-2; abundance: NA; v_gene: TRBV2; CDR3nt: TGTGCCAGCAGTCGTAGTGAGAACACCGGGGAGCTGTTTTTT; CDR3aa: CASSRSENTGELFF
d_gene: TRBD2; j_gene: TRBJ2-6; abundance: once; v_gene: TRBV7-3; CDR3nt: TGTGCCAGCAGCTATAGCGGGAGACCTTTCTCTGGGGCCAACGTCCTGACTTTC; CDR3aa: CASSYSGRPFSGANVLTF
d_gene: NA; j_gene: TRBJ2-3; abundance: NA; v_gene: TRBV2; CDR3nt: TGTGCCAGCAGTGACCTCGGGTTAAGCACAGATACGCAGTATTTT; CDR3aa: CASSDLGLSTDTQYF
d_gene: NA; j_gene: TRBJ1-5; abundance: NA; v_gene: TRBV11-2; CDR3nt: TGTGCCAGCAGCTTAGGAGGTCGGCAGCCCCAGCATTTT; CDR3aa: CASSLGGRQPQHF
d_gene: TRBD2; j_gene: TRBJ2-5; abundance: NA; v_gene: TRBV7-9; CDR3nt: TGTGCCAGCAGCGTGTCGGCTAGCGGCCAAGAGACCCAGTACTTC; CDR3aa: CASSVSASGQETQYF
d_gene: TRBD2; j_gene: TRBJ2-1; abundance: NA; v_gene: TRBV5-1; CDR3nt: TGCGCCAGCAAGTTTGAAACGGGGGGGCAAAATGAGCAGTTCTTC; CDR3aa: CASKFETGGQNEQFF
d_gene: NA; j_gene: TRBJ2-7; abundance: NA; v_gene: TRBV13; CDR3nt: TGTGCCAGCAGCTTAGGGCGCTACTACGAGCAGTACTTC; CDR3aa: CASSLGRYYEQYF
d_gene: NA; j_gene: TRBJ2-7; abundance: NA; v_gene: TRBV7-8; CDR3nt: TGTGCCAGCAGCCCTCGATTACGAGACGAGCAGTACTTC; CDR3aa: CASSPRLRDEQYF
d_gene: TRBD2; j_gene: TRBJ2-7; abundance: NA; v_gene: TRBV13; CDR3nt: TGTGCCAGCAGCGCACCCGGGACTAGCGGGAGCTACGAGCAGTACTTC; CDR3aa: CASSAPGTSGSYEQYF
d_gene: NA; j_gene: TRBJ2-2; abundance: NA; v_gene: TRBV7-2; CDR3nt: TGTGCCAGCAGGAAGGGGCAGATATCGAACACCGGGGAGCTGTTTTTT; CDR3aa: CASRKGQISNTGELFF
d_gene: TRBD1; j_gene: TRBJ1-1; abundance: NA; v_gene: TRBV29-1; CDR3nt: TGCAGCGCGACAGGGTCTAGTTTTGGAGCTTTCTTT; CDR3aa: CSATGSSFGAFF
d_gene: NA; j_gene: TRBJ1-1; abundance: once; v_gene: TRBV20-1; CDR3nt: TGCAGTGCCTACTCACCCACTGAAGCTTTCTTT; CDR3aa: CSAYSPTEAFF
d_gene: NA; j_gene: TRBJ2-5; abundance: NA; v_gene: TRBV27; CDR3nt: TGTGCCAGCAGTTTTTTGTCCGGGTTAGGGGAGACCCAGTACTTC; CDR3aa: CASSFLSGLGETQYF
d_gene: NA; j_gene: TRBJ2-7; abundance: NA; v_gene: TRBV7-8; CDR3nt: TGTGCCAGCAGCTTATCGGGGTACGAGCAGTACTTC; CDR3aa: CASSLSGYEQYF
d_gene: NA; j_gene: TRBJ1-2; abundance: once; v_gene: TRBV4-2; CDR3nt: TGTGCCAGCAGCCAAGAGCAACAGGGCCTTGGCTACACCTTC; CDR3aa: CASSQEQQGLGYTF
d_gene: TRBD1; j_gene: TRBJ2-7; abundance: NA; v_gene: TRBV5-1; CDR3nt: TGCGCCAGCAGTGGGACAGGGACGTACGAGCAGTACTTC; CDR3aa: CASSGTGTYEQYF
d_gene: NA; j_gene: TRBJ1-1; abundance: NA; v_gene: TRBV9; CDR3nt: TGTGCCAGCAGCGTAGAAGGGGCAGGCTGGGCTGAAGCTTTCTTT; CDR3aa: CASSVEGAGWAEAFF
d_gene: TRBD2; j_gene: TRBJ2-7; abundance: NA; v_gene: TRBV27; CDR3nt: TGTGCCAGCAGTCCCCGCTTAGCGGGGCCCCCCTTTGGGCAGTACTTC; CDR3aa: CASSPRLAGPPFGQYF